The present T cell receptor (beta chain) was sequenced within a study of beta chain features in type 1 diabetes. Study-level background: Healthy donors resembled patients in age, gender and cell yields. Study results and limitations: TCRB CDR3 length was moderately but significantly reduced in all four CD4+ subsets of Type 1 diabetes patients. Any role of HLA type in TCRB rearrangement remained unresolved here. Highly expressing activated T cells could be over-counted with a cDNA template.

Over 95% purity was reached by all sorted populations. The authors reverse transcribed all of the isolated RNA, so sequencing captured expressed TCRB transcripts. Generated by immunoSEQ multiplex PCR, the TCRdb table keeps only in-frame clones and is missing some. The sample holds 500,000 to 850,000 clones, over 11% seen once. V lost 3 bases and J lost 8; bases outside the gene matches: 6. CDR1 is KGHSH and CDR2 is LQKENI in the germline V gene. The length of the CDR3 is 13 residues. This clone was seen only a few times. No antigen is known for it. Sequenced input: naive CD4+ T cells from blood. The source is a man aged 18 to 29 with type 1 diabetes. The rearrangement links TRBV18 to TRBJ1-2, with TRBD1 matching 7 bases. CDR3 loop: CASSPRQGEGYTF. The CDR3, as DNA: TGTGCCAGCTCACCTCGACAGGGAGAGGGCTACACCTTC.